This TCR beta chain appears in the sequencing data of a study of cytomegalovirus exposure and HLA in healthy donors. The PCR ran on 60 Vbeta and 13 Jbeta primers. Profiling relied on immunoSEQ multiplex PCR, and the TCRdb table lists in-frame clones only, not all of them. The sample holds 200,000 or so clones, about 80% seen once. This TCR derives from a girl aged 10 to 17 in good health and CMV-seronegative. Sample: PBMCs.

This CDR3 reads CASSEAAGRRNSPLHF. The CDR3, as DNA: TGTGCCAGCAGTGAAGCGGCAGGGCGAAGGAATTCACCCCTCCACTTT. This chain links TRBV6-1 with TRBJ1-6, with D tentatively TRBD1 (5 bases). This CDR3 comprises 16 residues. V was pared by 0 bases and J by 7 bases, with 13 bases between. Germline CDR1 and CDR2: MNHNS and SASEGT.